This TCR beta chain comes out of a study of T cell changes during pregnancy in multiple sclerosis. This CDR3 has 13 amino acids. V shed 0 bases and J 8 bases; nucleotides not matched to a gene: 4. Germline values: CDR1 SGHRS, CDR2 YFSETQ. This clone was counted only a few times. Generated by immunoSEQ multiplex PCR, the TCRdb table keeps only in-frame clones and is missing some. The repertoire includes fewer than 75,000 clones, roughly 90% of them detected once, and roughly 5.7% sits in the top ten. V and J are TRBV5-1 and TRBJ1-2; 7 bases are shared with TRBD1. The receptor was isolated from a female donor with multiple sclerosis, enrolled in a pregnancy study. The sample was CD8+ T cells from peripheral blood mononuclear cells, taken before pregnancy. The DNA for the CDR3 is TGCGCCAGCAGCTTGGAGGGGGCGCAGGGCTACACCTTC. This gives the protein CASSLEGAQGYTF.